Detailed here is one T cell receptor beta chain. Its antigen has not been determined. Base-call qualities are not available, and no considerably larger clone is one nucleotide away. Other DNA sequences within the sample encode an identical CDR3. Each collaborating institution followed its own protocols to collect whole blood in K2EDTA tubes. For TCRbeta analysis, collaborators shipped samples as frozen whole blood, isolated PBMCs, or DNA extracted from either of those sample types. TCRbeta CDR3 regions were amplified from genomic DNA by means of the immunoSEQ Assay, a bias-controlled multiplex PCR. The original pipeline was this. Within the assay, amplification of reference gene primers was used to estimate how many nucleated cells each sample contained. Sequence reads were collapsed and filtered to measure the absolute abundance of every unique TCRbeta CDR3 rearrangement. For each sample, productive Simpson clonality was calculated as the square root of Simpson's diversity index across productive rearrangements. The source is immuneACCESS, and TCRdb retained only in-frame sequences with V and J called. Part of the clones is not carried over; for the studies checked, unresolved V genes explain less than half of this, and the remainder is unexplained. V and J calls and clone size follow that table, whereas D and trimming were derived from the DNA. The sample table holds around 94,000 clones, of which roughly 84% were seen once. The ten largest clones capture 6.3% of the sample.

The data derive from a study of blood T cell repertoires in COVID-19 (dated by TCRdb to 2020 to 2022). Study-level background: Samples from collaborators originated in the United States, Italy and Spain and spanned both the acute and convalescent phases of COVID-19. The prospective study material was composed of cDNA or gDNA derived from T cells, B-cell-depleted T cells, or PBMCs. Deeply sampled blood TCRbeta repertoires from subjects exposed to, actively infected with, or recovered from COVID-19 were included in the dataset. The repertoires were released in a freely available public database intended as a resource for research on the immune response to SARS-CoV-2. Samples came from the ongoing ImmuneRACE study (first 160 participants) plus 1,254 subjects from 6 global collaborators. The sample metadata nearly always contained a de-identified subject ID, COVID-19 status, age in years and sex. Where HLA class I and class II types were available, the types were taken from metadata supplied by the sample provider, not from assay-based typing.

Broad study findings and their caveats: Clinical and demographic metadata were provided uncurated, with the amount varying by source and participant.

The CDR1 and CDR2 encoded by the germline V gene are SGHNT and YENEEA. The CDR3 sequence holds 13 residues, the cysteine and phenylalanine included. Left in the record is the CDR3 DNA by itself, 39 bases read in frame from the first base. V was cut back by 2 bases and J by 1 base, leaving a gap of 5 bases between them. This TCR came from a man aged 55 to 69 with acute or convalescent COVID-19. The chain is assembled from TRBV11-3 and TRBJ1-1, with the D gene not clear enough to name. The source material was peripheral blood. The DNA reads as follows: TGTGCCAGCAGCTTAAACAGGAACACTGAAGCTTTCTTT. This encodes CASSLNRNTEAFF.